This is a list of T cell receptor beta chains from one sample in a study of cytomegalovirus exposure and HLA in healthy donors. The method was immunoSEQ multiplex PCR; TCRdb's version includes in-frame clones alone and lacks a portion of them. The sample consists of about 200,000 clones, about 80% of them appearing once. The sample was PBMCs. These receptors were collected from a woman in her thirties or forties in good health and CMV-seronegative. Both conserved end residues are part of each CDR3. The order of the fields is D gene, J gene, V gene, clone size, CDR3 DNA, CDR3 protein. The D gene is left open where the match is weak. Part of the rows lack a size; the others show once, few, many or a class for expanded clones.

>TRBD1|TRBJ1-2|TRBV7-9|NA
TGTGCCAGCAGCTTGGCTCAGGGGGCGGACTATGGCTACACCTTC
CASSLAQGADYGYTF
>NA|TRBJ2-7|TRBV25-1|NA
TGTGCCAGCAGGGGGAGCGGCTCCTACGAGCAGTACTTC
CASRGSGSYEQYF
>NA|TRBJ1-1|TRBV5-1|once
TGCGCCAGCAGCTTGGCTACCCAGGGAATCACTGAAGCTTTCTTT
CASSLATQGITEAFF
>NA|TRBJ2-1|TRBV27|NA
TGTGCCAGCAGTGAGAACAATGAGCAGTTCTTC
CASSENNEQFF
>TRBD2|TRBJ2-3|TRBV6-1|NA
TGTGCCACCACGACTAGCCCGCTCACAGATACGCAGTATTTT
CATTTSPLTDTQYF
>NA|TRBJ2-1|TRBV11-1|NA
TGTGCCAGCAGCTTAGGGGGCTTCTACAATGAGCAGTTCTTC
CASSLGGFYNEQFF
>NA|TRBJ2-5|TRBV30|NA
TGTGCCTGGAGTGGGGTCGCGACCTCGGGGACCCAGTACTTC
CAWSGVATSGTQYF
>NA|TRBJ1-2|TRBV5-4|NA
TGTGCCAGCAGCTTGCAGGGCACGGATGGCTACACCTTC
CASSLQGTDGYTF
>TRBD1|TRBJ2-7|TRBV12-5|NA
TGTGCTAGTGGTTCGGCAGGGGGCCCGTACTTC
CASGSAGGPYF
>NA|TRBJ2-3|TRBV27|NA
TGTGCCAGCAGAAGGCGGGACACAGATACGCAGTATTTT
CASRRRDTDTQYF
>NA|TRBJ2-1|TRBV30|few
TGTGCCTGGAGTGTATCGGATGAGCAGTTCTTC
CAWSVSDEQFF
>NA|TRBJ1-2|TRBV19|NA
TGTGCCAGTAACGGGGGACTGTCGATCTATGGCTACACCTTC
CASNGGLSIYGYTF
>NA|TRBJ2-3|TRBV11-3|few
TGTGCCAGCAGCCCCTATCGAGCTGCAGATACGCAGTATTTT
CASSPYRAADTQYF
>NA|TRBJ1-2|TRBV19|NA
TGTGCCAGTAGTATGGATCGGGTCCACACCTACAACTATGGCTACACCTTC
CASSMDRVHTYNYGYTF
>NA|TRBJ2-3|TRBV21-1|NA
TGTGCCAGCAGCAAAGGGTGTGGCGGGGGCACAGATACGCAGTATTTT
CASSKGCGGGTDTQYF
>TRBD1|TRBJ1-2|TRBV19|NA
TGTGCCAGCCATGGGACAGGGAGGGACTATGGCTACACCTTC
CASHGTGRDYGYTF
>TRBD1|TRBJ1-5|TRBV6-1|NA
TGTGCCAGCCGGGACAGAAATAGCAATCAGCCCCAGCATTTT
CASRDRNSNQPQHF
>NA|TRBJ1-5|TRBV9|NA
TGTGCCAGCAGCGAGAGGGGGATTCAGGGTCAGCCCCAGCATTTT
CASSERGIQGQPQHF
>TRBD2|TRBJ2-1|TRBV7-3|NA
TGTGCCAGCAGCTTAAGCCTAGCGGGTGAGCAGTTCTTC
CASSLSLAGEQFF
>TRBD1|TRBJ2-1|TRBV4-1|few
TGCGCCAGCAGCCACGGGACAGGGACTATCCTCAATGAGCAGTTCTTC
CASSHGTGTILNEQFF
>NA|TRBJ2-5|TRBV30|NA
TGTGCCTGGAGTGGTTCGACGACAGGGACCCAGTACTTC
CAWSGSTTGTQYF
>TRBD2|TRBJ2-5|TRBV19|NA
TGTGCCAGTTTAGGCCTAGCGGGAGAGACCCAGTACTTC
CASLGLAGETQYF
>NA|TRBJ2-5|TRBV11-2|NA
TGTGCCAGCAGCTTAGGAGGGTACGAGACCCAGTACTTC
CASSLGGYETQYF
>NA|TRBJ1-1|TRBV19|once
TGTGCCAGTAGTATTTCAGGGTACACTGAAGCTTTCTTT
CASSISGYTEAFF
>NA|TRBJ2-5|TRBV11-2|NA
TGTGCCAGCACCCGGAGGGCCTCCCTCGACGGGACCCAGTACTTC
CASTRRASLDGTQYF
>NA|TRBJ1-2|TRBV14|NA
TGTGCCAGCAGCGCGACTGTAAACTATGGCTACACCTTC
CASSATVNYGYTF
>TRBD1|TRBJ2-1|TRBV5-1|NA
TGCGCCAGCAGCCGGGACAGGGACAATGAGCAGTTCTTC
CASSRDRDNEQFF
>TRBD1|TRBJ1-2|TRBV9|NA
TGTGCCAGCAGCGTTTCCGGGACAGTCTATGGCTACACCTTC
CASSVSGTVYGYTF
>TRBD2|TRBJ2-1|TRBV27|NA
TGTGCCAGCAGTTTATTCCTCCGGGCGGGAGGATCCCGCAATGAGCAGTTCTTC
CASSLFLRAGGSRNEQFF
>TRBD2|TRBJ2-3|TRBV5-1|NA
TGCGCCAGCAGCTTGGCCCTAGCGGGACACACAGATACGCAGTATTTT
CASSLALAGHTDTQYF
>NA|TRBJ2-3|TRBV7-9|once
TGTGCCAGCAGCTCCTCGGCTCGGGCAGATACGCAGTATTTT
CASSSSARADTQYF
>NA|TRBJ1-1|TRBV4-2|NA
TGTGCCAGCAGGGAACCGGGGGGGAGGACTGAAGCTTTCTTT
CASREPGGRTEAFF
>NA|TRBJ1-3|TRBV19|NA
TGTGCCAGTACCGGCGCAGGGCGGCCTGGAAACACCATATATTTT
CASTGAGRPGNTIYF
>TRBD2|TRBJ2-3|TRBV7-9|NA
TGTGCCAGCAGCTTTTCCGGGACTAGCGGGAGGAGGACAGATACGCAGTATTTT
CASSFSGTSGRRTDTQYF
>TRBD2|TRBJ2-2|TRBV7-8|NA
TGTGCCAGCAGCTTAGCGCGAGCGGGAGCAGGCACCGGGGAGCTGTTTTTT
CASSLARAGAGTGELFF
>TRBD1|TRBJ1-6|TRBV25-1|NA
TGTGCCAGCAGTGCCCCGGGACAGGGAACTCTCTCACCCCTCCACTTT
CASSAPGQGTLSPLHF
>NA|TRBJ1-2|TRBV19|NA
TGTGCCAGTAGTATAGATGCAACGGCAGGCTATGGCTACACCTTC
CASSIDATAGYGYTF
>TRBD1|TRBJ2-1|TRBV2|NA
TGTGCCAGCAGTGACGTGGACAGGGGGCTGGATGAGCAGTTCTTC
CASSDVDRGLDEQFF
>NA|TRBJ2-1|TRBV19|NA
TGTGCCAGTAGTATTCTTCTGGGGGGAAGCTCCTACAATGAGCAGTTCTTC
CASSILLGGSSYNEQFF
>NA|TRBJ2-6|TRBV7-9|NA
TGTGCCAGCAGCTTAGCAACGAGTAGTGGTGGGGCCAACGTCCTGACTTTC
CASSLATSSGGANVLTF
>TRBD1|TRBJ1-5|TRBV6-6|few
TGTGCCAGCAGTTACTCCTCAACAGGGGGAGTGCAGCCCCAGCATTTT
CASSYSSTGGVQPQHF
>TRBD1|TRBJ1-2|TRBV19|NA
TGTGCCAGTAGTACCGTACGCGCAGGGGGGAATGGCTACACCTTC
CASSTVRAGGNGYTF
>NA|TRBJ2-4|TRBV5-6|NA
TGTGCCAGCAGCTTGGAGGGCCGGGATAAGAACATTCAGTACTTC
CASSLEGRDKNIQYF
>TRBD2|TRBJ2-1|TRBV2|NA
TGTGCCAGCAGGGGACTAGCGGGAGGGCCCAATGAGCAGTTCTTC
CASRGLAGGPNEQFF
>TRBD2|TRBJ2-1|TRBV7-3|NA
TGTGCCAGCAGCGTAGCGGGACTCTCCAATGAGCAGTTCTTC
CASSVAGLSNEQFF
>NA|TRBJ2-5|TRBV15|NA
TGTGCCACCAGCAGAGAGAAGTTGGCAGGAGGTCGGACCCAGTACTTC
CATSREKLAGGRTQYF
>TRBD1|TRBJ2-5|TRBV9|NA
TGTGCCAGTGGGACAGGGGGCTTCGCAGAGACCCAGTACTTC
CASGTGGFAETQYF
>TRBD1|TRBJ2-3|TRBV6-1|many
TGTGCCAGCAGTGAAGAGCCGGGACAGGGCACAGATACGCAGTATTTT
CASSEEPGQGTDTQYF
>NA|TRBJ1-3|TRBV27|NA
TGTGCCAGCAGTTCAGGGACTGTCGGTGGAAACACCATATATTTT
CASSSGTVGGNTIYF
>TRBD1|TRBJ2-7|TRBV2|NA
TGTGCCAGCAGTGAGTGGGACAGGGCATCCTACGAGCAGTACTTC
CASSEWDRASYEQYF
>TRBD1|TRBJ1-4|TRBV6-4|NA
TGTGCCAGCAGTGAGACAGGGGGATCTGAAAAACTGTTTTTT
CASSETGGSEKLFF
>NA|TRBJ1-3|TRBV5-1|NA
TGCGCCAGCAGCTTGTTATCGGGGATGGGGGCCGGAAACACCATATATTTT
CASSLLSGMGAGNTIYF